This TCR beta chain was captured by sequencing in a study of OX40 agonist ivuxolimab in advanced cancers. Background on the study: While on treatment, patients had intravenous ivuxolimab at 0.01 to 10 mg/kg every 2 weeks. The mean age was roughly 60 years, ranging from about 23 to 79, with 80% to 85% of participants male.

General observations from the study: At 0.1 to 3.0 mg/kg, clonal expansion of CD4+ and CD8+ blood T cells had occurred by week 6.

The germline CDR1 and CDR2 sequences are LNHNV and YYDKDF (reference sequence). This CDR3 contains 15 residues. The ends were cut back, 4 bases at V and 5 bases at J, with 17 bases in the middle. Profiling relied on immunoSEQ multiplex PCR, and the TCRdb table lists in-frame clones only, not all of them. The sample carries 80,000 to 95,000 clones, about 88% recorded once. On this clone itself: Its antigen is as yet unknown.

The material was CD4+ or CD8+ T cells sorted from blood, obtained in a trial of the OX40 agonist ivuxolimab. The source of this sequence is an adult with an advanced solid tumor such as melanoma, head and neck, liver or kidney cancer. The rearrangement joins TRBV15 to TRBJ2-5; either TRBD1 or TRBD2 may fit D (6 bases each). As DNA, the CDR3 is TGTGCCACCAGCACCGAACGGGGGCCGGGGGAGACCCAGTACTTC. It encodes CATSTERGPGETQYF.